The 8 T cell receptor beta chains presented below share a single source sample, sequenced in a study of blood T cell repertoires in COVID-19 (dated by TCRdb to 2020 to 2021). The library relied on the immunoSEQ multiplex PCR assay. The clones in this table, taken by TCRdb from immuneACCESS, are in-frame only. Not every clone is retained; where verified, under half of the shortfall comes from an unresolved V gene, and the cause of the rest is unknown. In all, the sample holds hundreds of thousands of clones, and around 86% of those were seen once. Of the sample, approximately 1.5% falls within the top ten clones. The specimen sequenced was peripheral blood. All receptors derive from a middle-aged woman who had recovered from COVID-19.

The chain recombines TRBV7-8 with TRBJ1-3; tentatively, D is TRBD1 (6 bases). The germline gives CDR1 SGHVS, CDR2 FQNEAQ. The CDR3 length is 14 residues. V was trimmed by 6 bases and J by 4 bases, leaving 13 bases between them. CDR3 sequence reads: CASRFGGTGNTIYF. For the CDR3, the DNA is TGTGCCAGCAGATTTGGGGGCACAGGAAACACCATATATTTT.

The chain carries TRBV5-6 and TRBJ1-2; 8 bases align to TRBD1. Germline CDR1 SGHDT, CDR2 YYEEEE. The J segment lost 5 bases and the V segment lost 0 bases, leaving 6 bases of the junction unmatched. The CDR3 has 15 residues. The CDR3 reads CASSLGGQDNYGYTF. CDR3 in DNA: TGTGCCAGCAGCTTGGGGGGACAGGACAATTATGGCTACACCTTC.

The chain recombines TRBV5-1 with TRBJ1-2, with a weak D call TRBD1 (5 bases). V was shortened by 4 bases and J by 5 bases, with 21 bases between the two germline ends. Germline V gene sequence: CDR1 SGHRS, CDR2 YFSETQ. This CDR3 spans 16 amino acids. CDR3 DNA: TGCGCCAGCAGCCCGGATGGGGCCGGGCTGGAGTATGGCTACACCTTC. Its protein is CASSPDGAGLEYGYTF.

The chain carries TRBV9 and TRBJ1-3; a weak D match, TRBD1 (5 bases). V lost 0 bases and J 4 bases, leaving 17 bases between the germline ends. Germline V gene lookup returns CDR1 SGDLS and CDR2 YYNGEE. The CDR3 runs to 17 residues. In DNA form, the CDR3 reads TGTGCCAGCAGCGTAGCCCAGGGTTTCACAGGCGGAAACACCATATATTTT. Residues: CASSVAQGFTGGNTIYF.

Written as DNA, the CDR3 is TGTGCCAGCAGTCCGTCACAGGCCCACTACGAGCAGTACTTC. This gives the protein CASSPSQAHYEQYF. The V and J genes are TRBV27 and TRBJ2-7; the D gene is possibly TRBD1 (5 bases). CDR1 and CDR2 (germline): MNHEY, SMNVEV (reference sequence). The CDR3 runs 14 residues. The V end was cut by 5 bases, the J end by 3 bases, with 14 bases between.

A remark on this clone: A read error may produce the germline difference seen at one junction end. This CDR3 is CASSDEGGSPNCF. The CDR3 nucleotides are TGTGCCAGCAGTGATGAAGGAGGATCTCCCAACTGTTTC. V and J are TRBV2 and TRBJ1-2; D remains unclear. Germline CDR1 SNHLY, CDR2 FYNNEI. This CDR3 has 13 amino acids.

This clone has a single count. The chain carries TRBV7-9 and TRBJ1-2, with D tentatively TRBD1 (5 bases). Trimming left V 7 bases short and J 5 bases short, with 14 bases between. This CDR3 region has 13 residues. Germline values: CDR1 SEHNR, CDR2 FQNEAQ (reference sequence). The CDR3 nucleotides read TGTGCCAGCACCCTGGGGGGAGGGTATGGCTACACCTTC. Translation gives CASTLGGGYGYTF. The full variable domain, rest sourced from reference TRBV7-9 and TRBJ1-2, is DTGVSQNPRHKITKRGQNVTFRCDPISEHNRLYWYRQTLGQGPEFLTYFQNEAQLEKSRLLSDRFSAERPKGSFSTLEIQRTEQGDSAMYLCASTLGGGYGYTFGSGTRLTVV.

CDR3 in amino acids: CASSLQVGGHGDTEAFF. In nucleotides, the CDR3 is TGTGCCAGCAGCTTGCAGGTGGGGGGGCATGGGGACACTGAAGCTTTCTTT. V and J are TRBV5-4 and TRBJ1-1, with a possible D match to TRBD1 (6 bases). In germline, CDR1 is SGHNT, CDR2 YYREEE (reference sequence). The CDR3 has 17 residues. Trimming shortened V by 1 base and J by 3 bases, and 19 bases separated the two germline ends.